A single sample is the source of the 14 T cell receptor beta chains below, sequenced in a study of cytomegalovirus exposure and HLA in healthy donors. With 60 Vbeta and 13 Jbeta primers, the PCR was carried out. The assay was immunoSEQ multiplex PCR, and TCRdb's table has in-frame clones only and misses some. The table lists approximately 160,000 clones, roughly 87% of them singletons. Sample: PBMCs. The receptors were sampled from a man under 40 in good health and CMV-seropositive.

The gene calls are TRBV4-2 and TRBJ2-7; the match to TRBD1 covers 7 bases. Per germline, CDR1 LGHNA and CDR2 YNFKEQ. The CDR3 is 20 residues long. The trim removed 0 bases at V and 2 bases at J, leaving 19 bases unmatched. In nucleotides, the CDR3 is TGTGCCAGCAGCCAAGAATGGGGGAAATACAGGGGCACCCCCGCCTACGAGCAGTACTTC. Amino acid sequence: CASSQEWGKYRGTPAYEQYF.

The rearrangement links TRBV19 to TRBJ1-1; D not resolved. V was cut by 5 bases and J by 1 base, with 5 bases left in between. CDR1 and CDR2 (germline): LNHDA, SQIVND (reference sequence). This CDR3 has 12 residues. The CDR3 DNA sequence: TGTGCCAGTAGTCTGGCGAACACTGAAGCTTTCTTT. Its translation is CASSLANTEAFF.

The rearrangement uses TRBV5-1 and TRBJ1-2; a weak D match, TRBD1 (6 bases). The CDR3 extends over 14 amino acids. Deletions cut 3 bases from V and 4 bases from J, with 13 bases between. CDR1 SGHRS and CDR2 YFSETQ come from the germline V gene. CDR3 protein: CASSSSEGGYGYTF. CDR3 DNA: TGCGCCAGCAGCTCGTCTGAAGGGGGCTATGGCTACACCTTC.

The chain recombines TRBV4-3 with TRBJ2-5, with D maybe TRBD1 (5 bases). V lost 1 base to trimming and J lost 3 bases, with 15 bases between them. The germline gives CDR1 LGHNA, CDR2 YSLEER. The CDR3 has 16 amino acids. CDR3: CASSQGPGGREETQYF. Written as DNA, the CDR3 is TGCGCCAGCAGCCAAGGACCAGGCGGCAGGGAAGAGACCCAGTACTTC.

The CDR3 nucleotides are TGTGCCAGCAGTCACCGACAGGGAACCACCGGGGAGCTGTTTTTT. Translated: CASSHRQGTTGELFF. The chain combines TRBV27 with TRBJ2-2, with 7 bases matching TRBD1. Looked up from germline, CDR1 is MNHEY and CDR2 is SMNVEV (reference sequence). Trimming cost V 5 bases and J 4 bases; bases outside gene matches: 7. The CDR3 contains 15 residues.

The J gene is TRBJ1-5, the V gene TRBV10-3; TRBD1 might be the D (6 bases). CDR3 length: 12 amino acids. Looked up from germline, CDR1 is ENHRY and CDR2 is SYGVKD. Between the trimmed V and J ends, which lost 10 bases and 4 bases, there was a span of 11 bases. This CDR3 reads CATRQENQPQHF. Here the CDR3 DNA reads TGTGCCACACGACAGGAAAATCAGCCCCAGCATTTT.

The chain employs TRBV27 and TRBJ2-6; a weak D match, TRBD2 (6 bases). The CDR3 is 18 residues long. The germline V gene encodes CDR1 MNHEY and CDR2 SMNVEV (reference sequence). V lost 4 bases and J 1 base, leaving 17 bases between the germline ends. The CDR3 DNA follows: TGTGCCAGCAGTTGGGTTGGGGGGAGCGTATCTGGGGCCAACGTCCTGACTTTC. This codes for CASSWVGGSVSGANVLTF.

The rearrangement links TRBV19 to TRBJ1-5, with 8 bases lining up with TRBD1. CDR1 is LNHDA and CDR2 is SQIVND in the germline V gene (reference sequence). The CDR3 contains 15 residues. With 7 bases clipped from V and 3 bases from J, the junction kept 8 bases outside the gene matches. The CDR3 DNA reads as TGTGCCAGTACCCGGACAGGGATCTTCAATCAGCCCCAGCATTTT. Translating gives CASTRTGIFNQPQHF.

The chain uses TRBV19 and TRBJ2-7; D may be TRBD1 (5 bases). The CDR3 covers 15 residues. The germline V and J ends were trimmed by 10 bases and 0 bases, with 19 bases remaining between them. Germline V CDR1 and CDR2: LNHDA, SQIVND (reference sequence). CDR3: CATSGRALNSYEQYF. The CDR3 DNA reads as TGTGCCACCTCCGGCAGGGCCCTAAACTCCTACGAGCAGTACTTC.

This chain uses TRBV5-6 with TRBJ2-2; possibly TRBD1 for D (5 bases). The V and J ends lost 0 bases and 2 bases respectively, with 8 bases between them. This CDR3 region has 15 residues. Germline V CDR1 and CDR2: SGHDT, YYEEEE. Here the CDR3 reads CASSLGQSNTGELFF. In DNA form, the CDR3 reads TGTGCCAGCAGCTTGGGACAGAGCAACACCGGGGAGCTGTTTTTT. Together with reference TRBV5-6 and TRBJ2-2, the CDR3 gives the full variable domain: DAGVTQSPTHLIKTRGQQVTLRCSPKSGHDTVSWYQQALGQGPQFIFQYYEEEERQRGNFPDRFSGHQFPNYSSELNVNALLLGDSALYLCASSLGQSNTGELFFGEGSRLTVL.

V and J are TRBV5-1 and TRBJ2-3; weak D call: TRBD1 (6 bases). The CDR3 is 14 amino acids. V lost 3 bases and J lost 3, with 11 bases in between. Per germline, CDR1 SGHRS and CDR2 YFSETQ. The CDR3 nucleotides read TGCGCCAGCAGCTCAAGGACAGAAACAGATACGCAGTATTTT. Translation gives CASSSRTETDTQYF. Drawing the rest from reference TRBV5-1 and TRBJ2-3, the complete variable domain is KAGVTQTPRYLIKTRGQQVTLSCSPISGHRSVSWYQQTPGQGLQFLFEYFSETQRNKGNFPGRFSGRQFSNSRSEMNVSTLELGDSALYLCASSSRTETDTQYFGPGTRLTVL.

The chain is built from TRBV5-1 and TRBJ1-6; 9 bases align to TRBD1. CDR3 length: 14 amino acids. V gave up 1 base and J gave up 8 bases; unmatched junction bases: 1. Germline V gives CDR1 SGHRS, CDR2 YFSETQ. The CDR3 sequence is CASSLTGGDSPLHF. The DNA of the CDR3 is TGCGCCAGCAGCTTGACAGGGGGCGATTCACCCCTCCACTTT.

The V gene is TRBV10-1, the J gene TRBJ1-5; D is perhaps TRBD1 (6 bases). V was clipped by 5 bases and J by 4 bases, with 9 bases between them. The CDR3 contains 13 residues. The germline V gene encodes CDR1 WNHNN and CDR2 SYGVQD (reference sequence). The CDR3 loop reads CASSTGLNQPQHF. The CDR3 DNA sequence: TGCGCCAGCAGTACAGGGTTAAATCAGCCCCAGCATTTT.

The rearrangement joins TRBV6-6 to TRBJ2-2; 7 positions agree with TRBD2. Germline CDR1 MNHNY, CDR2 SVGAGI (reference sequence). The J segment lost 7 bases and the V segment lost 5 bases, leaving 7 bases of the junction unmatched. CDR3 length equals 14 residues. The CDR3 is CASSKPGGHGELFF. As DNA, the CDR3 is TGTGCCAGCAGTAAACCGGGAGGCCACGGGGAGCTGTTTTTT.